The 12 T cell receptor beta chains presented below share a single source sample, sequenced in a study of response to subunit inactivated influenza vaccine. TCRdb re-called the RT-PCR reads through MiXCR, storing one row per CDR3 protein. The table shows about 500,000 distinct CDR3 sequences, with more than 15% occurring only once. The sequencing used CD4+ T cells sorted from PBMCs, collected around 2 years after vaccination. These receptors all stem from a man aged 50-75 years who received an inactivated influenza vaccine.

A few counts support this clonotype. The chain carries TRBV9 and TRBJ2-1; D is unresolved. Trimming cost V 3 bases and J 9 bases, with 19 bases left between them. The CDR3 has 15 residues. CDR1 is SGDLS, CDR2 YYNGEE, per germline. Written as DNA, the CDR3 is TGTGCCAGCAGCGAATTAGCCCCGGGCAATTCTGAGCAGTTCTTC. It yields the protein CASSELAPGNSEQFF.

This clonotype has more than one count but fewer than ten. The rearrangement links TRBV7-2 to TRBJ1-1; no clear D. Germline V gene lookup returns CDR1 SGHTA and CDR2 FQGNSA. The CDR3 has 12 amino acids. V was cut by 3 bases and J by 8 bases, with 10 bases left in between. CDR3 DNA sequence: TGTGCCAGCAGCTTCCCCGTACGCGAAGCTTTCTTT. This translates into CASSFPVREAFF.

The CDR3 protein is CASSRGGLYEQYF. In DNA form, the CDR3 reads TGTGCCAGCAGCCGGGGAGGGTTGTACGAGCAGTACTTC. This sequence joins TRBV3-1 and TRBJ2-7; 7 bases agree with TRBD2. The J segment lost 4 bases and the V segment lost 4 bases, leaving 4 bases of the junction unmatched. The CDR3 runs 13 residues. CDR1 LGHDT and CDR2 YNNKEL come from the germline V gene (reference sequence).

This clonotype was seen only a few times. This sequence joins TRBV7-9 and TRBJ2-1; D may be TRBD1 (5 bases). Germline CDR1 and CDR2: SEHNR and FQNEAQ (reference sequence). This CDR3 has 13 amino acids. The V gene lost 0 bases and the J gene lost 15 bases, with 15 bases spanning the gap. CDR3 amino acids: CASSLAGQGRLFF. CDR3 DNA sequence: TGTGCCAGCAGCTTAGCGGGGCAGGGTCGGCTGTTCTTC.

This clonotype occurred a few times. CDR3 in amino acids: CSVGRDVSYEQYF. The CDR3 region has the DNA TGCAGCGTTGGCCGGGACGTATCCTACGAGCAGTACTTC. The chain uses TRBV29-1 and TRBJ2-7, with D possibly called TRBD1 or TRBD2 (5 bases each). Germline CDR1 and CDR2: SQVTM and ANQGSEA. CDR3 size: 13 residues. V was trimmed by 4 bases and J by 1 base, leaving 11 bases between them.

The chain carries TRBV7-9 and TRBJ2-7, with TRBD2 matching 11 bases. With 5 bases clipped from V and 4 bases from J, the junction kept 10 bases outside the gene matches. This CDR3 is 16 amino acids long. Looked up from germline, CDR1 is SEHNR and CDR2 is FQNEAQ (reference sequence). CDR3 in amino acids: CASSTRWASGGYEQYF. DNA for the CDR3: TGTGCCAGCAGCACACGCTGGGCTAGCGGGGGGTACGAGCAGTACTTC.

J is TRBJ2-2 and V is TRBV19, with D perhaps being TRBD1 or TRBD2 (5 bases each). Trimming stripped 7 bases from V and 7 bases from J, with 16 bases between. In germline, CDR1 is LNHDA, CDR2 SQIVND (reference sequence). This CDR3 has 14 residues. The CDR3 spells CASNAPGPGGELFF. CDR3 in DNA: TGTGCCAGTAATGCCCCGGGGCCCGGCGGGGAGCTGTTTTTT.

This clonotype was counted a few times. The V call is TRBV3-1, the J call TRBJ2-3, with unresolved D. V dropped 0 bases and J dropped 9 bases, with 7 bases sitting between them. The germline V gene encodes CDR1 LGHDT and CDR2 YNNKEL (reference sequence). The length of the CDR3 is 12 residues. This CDR3 reads CASSQESLTQYF. The CDR3, as DNA: TGTGCCAGCAGCCAAGAATCCTTAACGCAGTATTTT.

The chain recombines TRBV9 with TRBJ2-3, with 7 bases identical to TRBD1. CDR1 SGDLS and CDR2 YYNGEE come from the germline V gene. The V gene end was trimmed by 3 bases and the J gene end by 5 bases; junction bases not matched to a gene: 9. CDR3 length equals 15 residues. The CDR3 DNA sequence: TGTGCCAGCAGCGGCCAGGGACAGTGGATAGATACGCAGTATTTT. Translated: CASSGQGQWIDTQYF.

J is TRBJ2-3 and V is TRBV20-1; D call uncertain. Germline V lookup: CDR1 DFQATT, CDR2 SNEGSKA (reference sequence). Trimming removed 6 bases at V and 5 bases at J, with 6 bases between. The CDR3 has 10 residues. The CDR3 sequence: CSAAEDTQYF. For the CDR3, the DNA is TGCAGTGCCGCCGAAGATACGCAGTATTTT.

This clonotype has more than one count but fewer than ten. The chain couples TRBV18 to TRBJ2-1; D remains unclear. V lost 3 bases and J lost 9, with 6 bases in between. Germline loops: CDR1 KGHSH, CDR2 LQKENI. This CDR3 region has 11 residues. The CDR3 DNA is TGTGCCAGCTCACCTAAGGCTGAGCAGTTCTTC. Protein: CASSPKAEQFF.

This clonotype was recorded a few times. The rearrangement joins TRBV6-1 to TRBJ1-1, with 10 nucleotides matching TRBD1. This CDR3 is 14 amino acids long. CDR1 and CDR2 from the germline V gene are MNHNS and SASEGT. V shed 5 bases, J shed 4 bases, and the junction held 4 bases outside the gene matches. CDR3 region: CASSTRDRGTEAFF. The CDR3 DNA reads as TGTGCCAGCAGTACCCGGGACAGGGGCACTGAAGCTTTCTTT.